This is a list of T cell receptor beta chains from one sample in a study of patients and donors after allogeneic stem cell transplantation. TCRdb processed the RT-PCR reads anew with MiXCR; each CDR3 protein has one entry. The sample has about 960,000 distinct CDR3 sequences; about a sixth are singletons. The sequenced material came from blood, either unsorted or a sorted T cell fraction (not recorded which). Every receptor here comes from a human donor who was either an allogeneic HSCT recipient or a stem cell or donor lymphocyte infusion donor (not recorded which). It is not recorded whose cells these are; they may come from a transplant donor. The CDR3 runs from the conserved cysteine through the conserved F or W. The order of the fields is V gene, D gene, clone size, CDR3 protein. A D gene is named only where the DNA matches it firmly. Size tells how often a clone was seen (once, few, many) or the class of an expanded clone, and some rows leave it out.

V: TRBV5-1
D: .
size: many
CDR3: CASSLGGSNEQFF

V: TRBV10-3
D: TRBD1
size: .
CDR3: CAAAGTGGFGEQYF

V: TRBV5-1
D: TRBD2
size: few
CDR3: CASSTGTSGAFTDTQYF

V: TRBV7-2
D: TRBD2
size: few
CDR3: CASSSAGLAGPQETQYF

V: TRBV20-1
D: TRBD1
size: few
CDR3: CSAQRDRVERAQHF

V: TRBV28
D: TRBD2
size: few
CDR3: CASMLAGGGETQYF

V: TRBV30
D: .
size: .
CDR3: CAFQGQNNQPQHF

V: TRBV20-1
D: .
size: few
CDR3: CSARDGGAGLETQYF

V: TRBV6-4
D: TRBD2
size: many
CDR3: CASSDLAGETTDTQYF

V: TRBV3-1
D: .
size: few
CDR3: CASSQDPRTHFHEQYF

V: TRBV12-3/TRBV12-4
D: .
size: few
CDR3: CASSLLGTGNTIYF

V: TRBV5-4
D: .
size: .
CDR3: CASSFSFTGELFF

V: TRBV25-1
D: .
size: .
CDR3: CATRYEQYF

V: TRBV25-1
D: .
size: few
CDR3: CDLQATEAFF

V: TRBV25-1
D: TRBD2
size: .
CDR3: CACGTSSGETQYF

V: TRBV30
D: TRBD2
size: .
CDR3: CAWRVAGVGYEQYF

V: TRBV20-1
D: TRBD1
size: few
CDR3: CSARDPGDRGLFSNQPQHF

V: TRBV29-1
D: .
size: .
CDR3: CSVDMADTQYF

V: TRBV14
D: .
size: few
CDR3: CASSQGVGAADTQYF

V: TRBV12-3/TRBV12-4
D: .
size: few
CDR3: CASSFGRINEQFF

V: TRBV5-5
D: .
size: few
CDR3: CASSATGYNQPQHF

V: TRBV12-3/TRBV12-4
D: TRBD1
size: few
CDR3: CASSIQPGTGLLTF

V: TRBV4-3
D: .
size: .
CDR3: CASSHVRQPVSYNEQFF

V: TRBV12-3/TRBV12-4
D: .
size: many
CDR3: CASSLQGRLETQYF

V: TRBV12-3/TRBV12-4
D: TRBD2
size: .
CDR3: CASSDDPSGADFGYNEQFF

V: TRBV6-2/TRBV6-3
D: .
size: few
CDR3: CASSRRVVSSYEQYF

V: TRBV7-9
D: .
size: .
CDR3: CASSSSLGGAQPQHF

V: TRBV20-1
D: TRBD2
size: .
CDR3: CSAPISGGFVSYNEQFF

V: TRBV13
D: .
size: .
CDR3: CASSRRLVGKNIQYF

V: TRBV12-3/TRBV12-4
D: TRBD2
size: many
CDR3: CASTPGTSQADTQYF